Below, 10 T cell receptor beta chains from the same sample are listed, as sequenced in a study of T cells in Graves' hyperthyroidism and ophthalmopathy. RNA transcripts served as the template for amplifying TCR beta CDR3 regions. Carried out on the TCR CDR3, a first-round RT-PCR used the HTBI primer set. Using its own MiXCR run on the multiplex PCR reads, TCRdb lists one record per CDR3 protein. The repertoire consists of 500,000 to 600,000 distinct CDR3 sequences, with approximately 15% occurring once and the leading ten covering approximately 20%. Sequencing was performed on blood. Receptors were obtained from a woman aged 18-29 years with Graves' hyperthyroidism.

The CDR3 region is CASSFPGGSGYTF. The CDR3 DNA is TGTGCCAGCAGTTTCCCGGGAGGAAGTGGCTACACCTTC. The chain is built from TRBV27 and TRBJ1-2; D not resolved. Germline assignment: CDR1 MNHEY and CDR2 SMNVEV (reference sequence). CDR3 length: 13 amino acids. V dropped 3 bases and J dropped 7 bases, with 12 bases sitting between them.

There are many counts of this clonotype. V is TRBV12-3 or TRBV12-4 and J is TRBJ2-7; D is perhaps TRBD1 (5 bases). V was pared by 6 bases and J by 0 bases, with 12 bases between. The CDR3 length is 14 residues. The CDR3 reads CASSLQDPSYEQYF. DNA of the CDR3: TGTGCCAGCAGCCTACAGGATCCCTCCTACGAGCAGTACTTC.

Notes on this clonotype: Given a much more abundant clone one base away, this may be a read error. The V gene is TRBV30, the J gene TRBJ2-7, with D possibly matching TRBD2 (5 bases). CDR1 GTSNPN and CDR2 SVGIG come from the germline V gene (reference sequence). The length of the CDR3 is 12 residues. Trimming shortened V by 5 bases and J by 5 bases, and 13 bases separated the two germline ends. CDR3 sequence (DNA): TGTGCCTGGTCCGGGGATGTTCACGAGCAGTACTTC. Its protein product is CAWSGDVHEQYF. Based on the CDR3 plus reference TRBV30 and TRBJ2-7, the full variable domain is SQTIHQWPATLVQPVGSPLSLECTVEGTSNPNLYWYRQAAGRGLQLLFYSVGIGQISSEVPQNLSASRPQDRQFILSSKKLLLSDSGFYLCAWSGDVHEQYFGPGTRLTVT.

A single count supports this clonotype. This rearrangement joins TRBV6-1 to TRBJ2-2; D is undetermined. V lost 1 base and J 0 bases, leaving 3 bases between the germline ends. In germline, CDR1 is MNHNS, CDR2 SASEGT. The CDR3 is 14 amino acids. The CDR3 DNA sequence: TGTGCCAGCAGTGAAGGAGCGAACACCGGGGAGCTGTTTTTT. It codes for CASSEGANTGELFF.

V gene TRBV7-2 combines with J gene TRBJ1-1; the D gene is possibly TRBD1 (6 bases). This CDR3 spans 13 amino acids. With 6 bases removed from V and 5 bases from J, the gap between germline ends came to 13 bases. Germline values: CDR1 SGHTA, CDR2 FQGNSA. The DNA of the CDR3 is TGTGCCAGCAGTGAAGAGGGGGATACTGAAGCTTTCTTT. Translation: CASSEEGDTEAFF.

This clonotype was seen many times. The chain combines TRBV27 with TRBJ2-1; D perhaps matches TRBD2 (6 bases). Germline V CDR1 and CDR2: MNHEY, SMNVEV (reference sequence). CDR3 length: 16 amino acids. The V end lost 2 bases, the J end lost 3 bases, and 14 bases lay between the germline ends. The CDR3: CASSLGGRGNYNEQFF. CDR3 DNA sequence: TGTGCCAGCAGTTTAGGCGGCCGGGGGAACTACAATGAGCAGTTCTTC.

This clonotype was counted only a few times. V gene TRBV5-1 combines with J gene TRBJ1-1; the match to TRBD1 covers 9 bases. Germline CDR1 reads SGHRS; CDR2 reads YFSETQ. CDR3 length: 14 residues. The trim removed 6 bases at V and 3 bases at J, leaving 6 bases unmatched. The CDR3 DNA is TGCGCCAGCACGACAGGGGGGTTCGACACTGAAGCTTTCTTT. Translated: CASTTGGFDTEAFF.

There are a few counts of this clonotype. V usage is TRBV5-1 and J usage is TRBJ2-1; D might be TRBD1 (6 bases). Per germline, CDR1 SGHRS and CDR2 YFSETQ. The CDR3 is 15 amino acids. Trimming left V 0 bases short and J 10 bases short, with 17 bases between. The DNA for the CDR3 is TGCGCCAGCAGCTTGGCAACAGGGCGAGGGGAGGAGCAGTTCTTC. This translates into CASSLATGRGEEQFF. Together with reference TRBV5-1 and TRBJ2-1, the CDR3 gives the full variable domain: KAGVTQTPRYLIKTRGQQVTLSCSPISGHRSVSWYQQTPGQGLQFLFEYFSETQRNKGNFPGRFSGRQFSNSRSEMNVSTLELGDSALYLCASSLATGRGEEQFFGPGTRLTVL.

The gene calls are TRBV29-1 and TRBJ1-1; D uncertain. CDR1 is SQVTM and CDR2 is ANQGSEA in the germline V gene. V shed 4 bases and J shed 0 bases, with 3 bases lying between them. The CDR3 runs 11 residues. The DNA for the CDR3 is TGCAGCGTTGCTGTGAACACTGAAGCTTTCTTT. This sequence encodes CSVAVNTEAFF.

This clonotype was detected ten times or more. The gene calls are TRBV3-1 and TRBJ1-4, with D unclear. The V gene's germline CDR1 is LGHDT and CDR2 YNNKEL (reference sequence). Trimming shortened V by 1 base and J by 4 bases, and 7 bases separated the two germline ends. The CDR3 spans 14 residues. Here the CDR3 reads CASSQGSRNEKLFF. CDR3 nucleotides: TGTGCCAGCAGCCAAGGCAGTCGTAATGAAAAACTGTTTTTT.